Listed below are T cell receptor beta chains from one sample, sequenced in a study of T cell changes during pregnancy in multiple sclerosis. Produced via immunoSEQ multiplex PCR; TCRdb's table is partial and in-frame only. This sample has 70,000 to 95,000 clones, with nearly 95% found just once. The sequenced sample was peripheral blood, obtained after pregnancy. These receptors all come from a female donor in good health, enrolled as a control in a pregnancy study. Both conserved end residues are part of each CDR3. The D gene is left open where the match is weak. Size is omitted from some rows. Given values are once, few, many or a class for expanded clones.

TRBJ2-7,-,13,-,TRBV11-1,TGTGCCAGCAGCCCCCGGGATTTTGGCGAGCAGTACTTC,CASSPRDFGEQYF
TRBJ2-3,-,13,-,TRBV2,TGTGCCAGCAAGGCTAGGTTCACAGATACGCAGTATTTT,CASKARFTDTQYF
TRBJ2-5,once,13,-,TRBV6-1,TGTGCCAGCACGGAGCGGCCCCAAGAGACCCAGTACTTC,CASTERPQETQYF
TRBJ2-4,-,16,-,TRBV28,TGTGCCAGCAGTTCCTCAGCGGGTTCAGCCAAAAACATTCAGTACTTC,CASSSSAGSAKNIQYF
TRBJ2-7,-,16,TRBD2,TRBV5-1,TGCGCCAGCAGCTCTCGGGGCAGGGAGGGATCCTACGAGCAGTACTTC,CASSSRGREGSYEQYF
TRBJ2-7,-,13,-,TRBV15,TGTGCCACCAGCAGCGACAGCTACTACGAGCAGTACTTC,CATSSDSYYEQYF
TRBJ2-1,-,15,TRBD2,TRBV5-6,TGTGCCAGCAGCTTCGGACTAGCGGCCTACAATGAGCAGTTCTTC,CASSFGLAAYNEQFF
TRBJ2-7,-,15,-,TRBV4-2,TGTGCCAGCAGCCAAGATCGAGGAGCTTCCTACGAGCAGTACTTC,CASSQDRGASYEQYF
TRBJ1-1,-,14,-,TRBV7-9,TGTGCCAGCACCCTCGGCTCCCGGGGGGCTGAAGCTTTCTTT,CASTLGSRGAEAFF
TRBJ2-7,once,13,TRBD1,TRBV5-4,TGTGCCAGCAGCTTGGCCAGGGGGCTCGAGCAGTACTTC,CASSLARGLEQYF
TRBJ1-4,-,15,-,TRBV5-4,TGTGCCAGCAGCTGGGGAGGGGTGGGTAATGAAAAACTGTTTTTT,CASSWGGVGNEKLFF
TRBJ2-1,-,17,TRBD2,TRBV19,TGTGCCAGTAGTGCACTCGGACTAGCGGACTACTACAATGAGCAGTTCTTC,CASSALGLADYYNEQFF
TRBJ1-5,-,15,-,TRBV27,TGTGCCAGCAGTGGAGCAGGGGCAAGCAATCAGCCCCAGCATTTT,CASSGAGASNQPQHF
TRBJ1-2,few,14,-,TRBV5-1,TGCGCCAGCTCGGAGGGGCTAGGAGGATCTGGCTACACCTTC,CASSEGLGGSGYTF
TRBJ2-7,-,14,-,TRBV5-1,TGCGCCAGCAGCTTGTCAGTATCCCGCTACGAGCAGTACTTC,CASSLSVSRYEQYF
TRBJ2-5,-,14,TRBD2,TRBV5-4,TGTGCCAGCAGCTCAGCGGGAGGGCGGGAGACCCAGTACTTC,CASSSAGGRETQYF
TRBJ1-5,-,14,TRBD1,TRBV5-5,TGTGCCAGCAGCCAGAGGGACAGCCTTCAGCCCCAGCATTTT,CASSQRDSLQPQHF
TRBJ2-5,once,12,-,TRBV6-6,TGTGCCAGCAGTTTGTATGCGGAGACCCAGTACTTC,CASSLYAETQYF
TRBJ1-5,-,15,-,TRBV27,TGTGCCAGCGGACCCGGTGTGGCGGGAAGTCAGCCCCAGCATTTT,CASGPGVAGSQPQHF
TRBJ2-2,-,14,-,TRBV7-2,TGTGCCAGCAGCCAAACTGAGAACACCGGGGAGCTGTTTTTT,CASSQTENTGELFF
TRBJ1-4,-,13,-,TRBV6-5,TGTGCCAGCAGTCGTAACCGACAGGAAAAACTGTTTTTT,CASSRNRQEKLFF
TRBJ2-2,-,14,TRBD2,TRBV29-1,TGCAGCGTTGTCCCGGGACTAGCTCCCGGGGAGCTGTTTTTT,CSVVPGLAPGELFF
TRBJ2-7,-,13,TRBD2,TRBV28,TGTGCCACCGGACTAGCGGGAGACTACGAGCAGTACTTC,CATGLAGDYEQYF
TRBJ2-7,many,15,TRBD1,TRBV6-1,TGTGCCAGCAGTGAAGCGGAGGGGACAGGTAACGAGCAGTACTTC,CASSEAEGTGNEQYF
TRBJ1-1,few,12,-,TRBV29-1,TGCAGCGTCGAAACAGGGATTTCTGAAGCTTTCTTT,CSVETGISEAFF
TRBJ2-5,-,13,-,TRBV28,TGTGCCAGTCATACAGGGCTCCAAGAGACCCAGTACTTC,CASHTGLQETQYF
TRBJ1-1,-,15,-,TRBV6-5,TGTGCCAGCAGTCCCGGCTCCGCAGGGAACACTGAAGCTTTCTTT,CASSPGSAGNTEAFF
TRBJ1-2,-,11,-,TRBV20-1,TGCAGTGCTACAGTTAACTATGGCTACACCTTC,CSATVNYGYTF
TRBJ2-3,-,13,-,TRBV12-5,TGTGCTAGTGGTTTGGTAGGAGGGGATACGCAGTATTTT,CASGLVGGDTQYF
TRBJ2-2,-,15,TRBD1,TRBV7-9,TGTGCCAGCAGCCGCCAGGGGGCTCTCACCGGGGAGCTGTTTTTT,CASSRQGALTGELFF
TRBJ2-2,-,13,-,TRBV2,TGTGCCAGCAGTGTAGTCCAAGCCGGGGAGCTGTTTTTT,CASSVVQAGELFF
TRBJ1-1,few,17,TRBD1,TRBV4-1,TGCGCCAGCAGCCAAGAGTTGACTGGGACAGCGAACACTGAAGCTTTCTTT,CASSQELTGTANTEAFF
TRBJ1-5,once,14,-,TRBV5-1,TGCGCCAGCAGCTTGGAGGCAGGCTATCAGCCCCAGCATTTT,CASSLEAGYQPQHF
TRBJ1-1,once,14,-,TRBV4-1,TGCGCCAGCAGCCAAGATAGGAGTCGGGGTGAAGCTTTCTTT,CASSQDRSRGEAFF
TRBJ1-5,once,15,TRBD1,TRBV6-6,TGTGCCAGCAGTCGCGGGACAGGTTCCAATCAGCCCCAGCATTTT,CASSRGTGSNQPQHF
TRBJ1-2,once,15,-,TRBV7-2,TGTGCCAGCAGCTTTTCAGGGGAACTAAACTATGGCTACACCTTC,CASSFSGELNYGYTF
TRBJ2-2,-,16,TRBD2,TRBV27,TGTGCCAGCAGTTCGGGACTAGCGGGAGGCACCGGGGAGCTGTTTTTT,CASSSGLAGGTGELFF
TRBJ2-1,-,15,TRBD1,TRBV2,TGTGCCAGCCAGAAGGGGGCGCGTTCCTACAATGAGCAGTTCTTC,CASQKGARSYNEQFF
TRBJ1-4,-,15,TRBD1,TRBV2,TGTGCCAGCAGTGGGGACAGGGGGCGATTCGAAAAACTGTTTTTT,CASSGDRGRFEKLFF
TRBJ2-3,-,16,TRBD1,TRBV11-3,TGTGCCAGCAGCTTAGGGGACAGGGTTAGCACAGATACGCAGTATTTT,CASSLGDRVSTDTQYF